The 17 T cell receptor beta chains in this list originate from one sample, sequenced in a study of T cell responses to AZD1222 COVID-19 vaccine. Produced via immunoSEQ multiplex PCR; TCRdb's table is partial and in-frame only. The table includes about 97,000 clones, 85% to 90% detected once. The sample in question was peripheral blood, obtained on day 0 of AZD1222 vaccination. The receptors here all came from an adult in good health.

J is TRBJ1-5 and V is TRBV15, with D uncertain. The V end was cut by 5 bases, the J end by 6 bases, with 11 bases between. Germline values: CDR1 LNHNV, CDR2 YYDKDF (reference sequence). This CDR3 is built from 13 residues. The DNA for the CDR3 is TGTGCCACCAGCCCGTGGGGTGGTCAGCCCCAGCATTTT. It encodes CATSPWGGQPQHF. The full variable domain, rest sourced from reference TRBV15 and TRBJ1-5, is DAMVIQNPRYQVTQFGKPVTLSCSQTLNHNVMYWYQQKSSQAPKLLFHYYDKDFNNEADTPDNFQSRRPNTSFCFLDIRSPGLGDTAMYLCATSPWGGQPQHFGDGTRLSIL.

The V and J genes are TRBV3-1 (or the pseudogene TRBV3-2) and TRBJ2-5, with no clear D. Per the germline V gene, CDR1 is LGHDT and CDR2 is YNNKEL (reference sequence). CDR3 size: 14 residues. The V and J ends lost 7 bases and 1 base respectively, with 13 bases between them. CDR3 sequence (DNA): TGTGCCAGCACCGGGCCCCAGGTCCAAGAGACCCAGTACTTC. It translates to CASTGPQVQETQYF.

The table lists this clone with a few counts. J is TRBJ2-7 and V is TRBV15; 7 bases line up with TRBD2. CDR3 length: 15 residues. Germline V CDR1 and CDR2: LNHNV, YYDKDF (reference sequence). The J segment lost 1 base and the V segment lost 7 bases, leaving 10 bases of the junction unmatched. For the CDR3, the DNA is TGTGCCACCATCCCTGGCGGGGGTGGATCCTACGAGCAGTACTTC. It encodes CATIPGGGGSYEQYF.

The genes are TRBV7-6 and TRBJ2-5; no firm D call. Germline-derived CDR1 and CDR2 are SGHVS and FNYEAQ. The CDR3 contains 14 residues. Between the trimmed V and J ends, which lost 2 bases and 1 base, there was a span of 8 bases. CDR3 sequence (DNA): TGTGCCAGCAGCTTATTCCGGTTCCAAGAGACCCAGTACTTC. Translation: CASSLFRFQETQYF.

Note on this clone: A read error may produce the germline difference seen at one junction end. The chain carries TRBV28 and TRBJ2-5, with D hard to call. The CDR3 consists of 13 residues. The germline CDR1 and CDR2 sequences are MDHEN and SYDVKM. The CDR3 loop is CAVLDTTGGRRDF. The CDR3 bases are TGTGCCGTTTTAGATACTACGGGCGGACGCCGAGACTTC.

The V call is TRBV2, the J call TRBJ2-1; D remains unclear. The CDR3 spans 12 residues. V was clipped by 1 base and J by 7 bases, with 5 bases between them. Per germline, CDR1 SNHLY and CDR2 FYNNEI. CDR3 DNA: TGTGCCAGCAGTGAAGTGGTGAATGAGCAGTTCTTC. Protein product: CASSEVVNEQFF.

CDR3 coding DNA: TGTGCCAGCAGTTTATCCACAGTCGCAGATACGCAGTATTTT. It is translated as CASSLSTVADTQYF. The J gene is TRBJ2-3, the V gene TRBV27, with D unresolved. The germline gives CDR1 MNHEY, CDR2 SMNVEV (reference sequence). The CDR3 spans 14 residues. The V gene lost 0 bases and the J gene lost 4 bases, with 8 bases spanning the gap.

The V gene is TRBV2, the J gene TRBJ1-6, with unresolved D. Germline V lookup: CDR1 SNHLY, CDR2 FYNNEI. This CDR3 spans 12 amino acids. Trimming removed 7 bases at V and 7 bases at J, with 8 bases between. CDR3 in DNA: TGTGCCAGCAAGGACTCCAATTCACCCCTCCACTTT. Protein product: CASKDSNSPLHF.

This sequence joins TRBV29-1 and TRBJ1-4, with a tentative D call TRBD1 (5 bases). Trimming left V 5 bases short and J 8 bases short, with 15 bases between. The CDR3 totals 13 residues. CDR1 is SQVTM, CDR2 ANQGSEA, per germline. The chain's CDR3 is CSVLGQGGEKLFF. The DNA of the CDR3 is TGCAGCGTTTTAGGGCAGGGAGGCGAAAAACTGTTTTTT.

Only a few counts were recorded for this clone. V gene TRBV3-1 (or the pseudogene TRBV3-2) combines with J gene TRBJ1-3; tentative D call: TRBD1 (6 bases). The germline CDR1 and CDR2 sequences are LGHDT and YNNKEL (reference sequence). Trimming left V 1 base short and J 4 bases short, with 14 bases between. CDR3 length: 16 residues. The CDR3 reads CASSQATGFYGNTIYF. CDR3 sequence (DNA): TGTGCCAGCAGCCAAGCTACAGGGTTTTACGGAAACACCATATATTTT.

V usage is TRBV4-3 and J usage is TRBJ2-3; possibly TRBD1 for D (5 bases). V was trimmed by 3 bases and J by 2 bases, leaving 9 bases between them. The CDR3 covers 14 residues. CDR1 and CDR2 from the germline V gene are LGHNA and YSLEER. CDR3 region: CASSQGRDTDTQYF. CDR3 DNA: TGCGCCAGCAGCCAGGGCAGGGACACAGATACGCAGTATTTT.

This sequence joins TRBV9 and TRBJ2-1, with a possible D match to TRBD1 (6 bases). The CDR3 sequence is 14 residues long. CDR1 is SGDLS, CDR2 YYNGEE, per germline. V was cut by 3 bases and J by 8 bases, with 15 bases left in between. The CDR3 is CASSDHRDGDEQFF. CDR3 nucleotide sequence: TGTGCCAGCAGCGACCACAGGGACGGGGATGAGCAGTTCTTC.

This clone was seen only once. The chain couples TRBV6-1 to TRBJ1-1; D perhaps matches TRBD1 (6 bases). The CDR3 totals 18 residues. The V gene lost 0 bases and the J gene lost 0 bases, with 17 bases spanning the gap. Germline assignment: CDR1 MNHNS and CDR2 SASEGT. CDR3 nucleotides: TGTGCCAGCAGTGAAGCTTTCGGGGGCAGACTCGTGAACACTGAAGCTTTCTTT. Translation gives CASSEAFGGRLVNTEAFF.

The chain uses TRBV11-1 and TRBJ1-1; no reliable D call. V dropped 4 bases and J dropped 0 bases, with 6 bases sitting between them. The CDR3 consists of 13 residues. CDR1 and CDR2 (germline): SGHAT, FQDESV (reference sequence). DNA for the CDR3: TGTGCCAGCAGCTATAAGTTGAACACTGAAGCTTTCTTT. Residues: CASSYKLNTEAFF.

The chain joins TRBV2 to TRBJ2-7, with a tentative D call TRBD1 (5 bases). Germline V gene sequence: CDR1 SNHLY, CDR2 FYNNEI. The CDR3 sequence is 13 residues long. Trimming removed 6 bases from V and 1 base from J, with 10 bases in between. CDR3 protein: CASRSQGSYEQYF. The CDR3 DNA reads TGTGCCAGCAGATCTCAGGGATCCTACGAGCAGTACTTC.

J is TRBJ1-6 and V is TRBV2, with TRBD1 matching 8 bases. Germline CDR1 is SNHLY and CDR2 is FYNNEI. The CDR3 has 15 amino acids. V lost 1 base and J lost 10; bases outside the gene matches: 6. CDR3: CASSEGDRGGSPLHF. CDR3 in DNA: TGTGCCAGCAGTGAAGGAGACAGGGGAGGATCACCCCTCCACTTT.

The chain employs TRBV18 and TRBJ2-1, with no clear D. Per the germline V gene, CDR1 is KGHSH and CDR2 is LQKENI. This CDR3 comprises 13 residues. With 7 bases removed from V and 4 bases from J, the gap between germline ends came to 11 bases. Here the CDR3 reads CASLPDQYNEQFF. As DNA, the CDR3 is TGTGCCAGCTTACCGGACCAATACAATGAGCAGTTCTTC.